These T cell receptor beta chains were read from a single sample in a study of blood T cells in healthy people across ages. In TCRdb, the 5' RACE reads were re-called with MiXCR into one record per CDR3 protein. Among fewer than 2 million distinct CDR3 sequences listed, approximately 40% were seen once. Material: blood. The receptors were sampled from a human donor in good health. Both conserved end residues are part of each CDR3. A D gene is named only where the DNA matches it firmly. Clone size, where shown, is once, few, many, or a class for clones that have expanded.

CDR3nt: TGTGCCAGCAGCGGCAACGTCGGGTGGAATGAGCAGTTCTTC; CDR3aa: CASSGNVGWNEQFF; d_gene: .; abundance: .; j_gene: TRBJ2-1; v_gene: TRBV7-9; len: 14
CDR3nt: TGTGCCAGCAGTGAAGTAAGGGGTTCCTACGAGCAGTACTTC; CDR3aa: CASSEVRGSYEQYF; d_gene: .; abundance: .; j_gene: TRBJ2-7; v_gene: TRBV6-1; len: 14
CDR3nt: TGCAGCGTTGTAAGGGTTTTAGGCACTGAAGCTTTCTTT; CDR3aa: CSVVRVLGTEAFF; d_gene: .; abundance: few; j_gene: TRBJ1-1; v_gene: TRBV29-1; len: 13
CDR3nt: TGTGCCAGCAGTGGGACCCTCGTTACCTCCTACAATGAGCAGTTCTTC; CDR3aa: CASSGTLVTSYNEQFF; d_gene: .; abundance: .; j_gene: TRBJ2-1; v_gene: TRBV6-1; len: 16
CDR3nt: TGTGCCAGCTCACCCCAAACTATGCTTTATGGCTACACCTTC; CDR3aa: CASSPQTMLYGYTF; d_gene: .; abundance: .; j_gene: TRBJ1-2; v_gene: TRBV18; len: 14
CDR3nt: TGTGTCAGCAGTCGCATAACCAGGGGGCCCACAGATACGCAGTATTTT; CDR3aa: CVSSRITRGPTDTQYF; d_gene: TRBD1; abundance: .; j_gene: TRBJ2-3; v_gene: TRBV6-5; len: 16
CDR3nt: TGTGCCATCGGTGAGTCGGGAAGGTCTGCGGCCAACGTCCTGACTTTC; CDR3aa: CAIGESGRSAANVLTF; d_gene: .; abundance: .; j_gene: TRBJ2-6; v_gene: TRBV10-3; len: 16
CDR3nt: TGCGCCAGCAGTCACCACAGGACAGGGAGAGGGGCCAACGTCCTGACTTTC; CDR3aa: CASSHHRTGRGANVLTF; d_gene: TRBD1; abundance: .; j_gene: TRBJ2-6; v_gene: TRBV23-1; len: 17
CDR3nt: TGTGCCAGCAGTGAATACCCAACACTAGCGGGGAACTACAATGAGCAGTTCTTC; CDR3aa: CASSEYPTLAGNYNEQFF; d_gene: TRBD2; abundance: .; j_gene: TRBJ2-1; v_gene: TRBV25-1; len: 18
CDR3nt: TGCGCCAGCAGCCAAGTCGTGGCGGGGGGCACAGATACGCAGTATTTT; CDR3aa: CASSQVVAGGTDTQYF; d_gene: TRBD2; abundance: few; j_gene: TRBJ2-3; v_gene: TRBV4-2; len: 16
CDR3nt: TGTGCCAGCAGCCTATGGACAGGGGACGGGGAGACCCAGTACTTC; CDR3aa: CASSLWTGDGETQYF; d_gene: TRBD1; abundance: .; j_gene: TRBJ2-5; v_gene: TRBV3-1; len: 15
CDR3nt: TGCAGTGCTAGTGGCGGTCCAGACCCAGATACGCAGTATTTT; CDR3aa: CSASGGPDPDTQYF; d_gene: .; abundance: few; j_gene: TRBJ2-3; v_gene: TRBV20-1; len: 14
CDR3nt: TGTGCCGGCAGTTTACTAGGGGTTGAAGAGACCCAGTACTTC; CDR3aa: CAGSLLGVEETQYF; d_gene: .; abundance: .; j_gene: TRBJ2-5; v_gene: TRBV12-3/TRBV12-4; len: 14
CDR3nt: TGTGCCAGCAGCCTTCAGGAGGGGTACTACGAGCAGTACTTC; CDR3aa: CASSLQEGYYEQYF; d_gene: .; abundance: few; j_gene: TRBJ2-7; v_gene: TRBV7-2; len: 14
CDR3nt: TGTGCCAGCAGTCGGGACAGGGAGGTGAGGGATACGCAGTATTTT; CDR3aa: CASSRDREVRDTQYF; d_gene: TRBD1; abundance: .; j_gene: TRBJ2-3; v_gene: TRBV12-3/TRBV12-4; len: 15
CDR3nt: TGTGCCAGCAGCTTGGTCCCTAGCGGGGGCGATGAGCAGTTCTTC; CDR3aa: CASSLVPSGGDEQFF; d_gene: TRBD2; abundance: .; j_gene: TRBJ2-1; v_gene: TRBV5-5; len: 15
CDR3nt: TGTGCCAGCAGTCCCACTAAAGGACAGTCCTACGAGCAGTACTTC; CDR3aa: CASSPTKGQSYEQYF; d_gene: .; abundance: .; j_gene: TRBJ2-7; v_gene: TRBV6-2/TRBV6-3; len: 15
CDR3nt: TGTGCCAGCAGCCCACTTGGGGGGGCCGTAGGTACTGAGCAGTTCTTC; CDR3aa: CASSPLGGAVGTEQFF; d_gene: .; abundance: few; j_gene: TRBJ2-1; v_gene: TRBV9; len: 16
CDR3nt: TGTGCCAGCAGCTTGACTTGGGGGGGCCGAAATGAGCAGTTCTTC; CDR3aa: CASSLTWGGRNEQFF; d_gene: .; abundance: few; j_gene: TRBJ2-1; v_gene: TRBV7-2; len: 15
CDR3nt: TGTGCCAGCAGCCGCAATCCCAGGTACTCCACTGGAAGTGCGCAGTATTTT; CDR3aa: CASSRNPRYSTGSAQYF; d_gene: .; abundance: .; j_gene: TRBJ2-3; v_gene: TRBV6-1; len: 17
CDR3nt: TGCGCCAGCAGCGGGACTAGCGAAGAGACCCAGTACTTC; CDR3aa: CASSGTSEETQYF; d_gene: TRBD2; abundance: .; j_gene: TRBJ2-5; v_gene: TRBV5-1; len: 13
CDR3nt: TGTGCCACCAGTGGGGGACAGGGAGTCTACGAGACCCAGTACTTC; CDR3aa: CATSGGQGVYETQYF; d_gene: TRBD1; abundance: .; j_gene: TRBJ2-5; v_gene: TRBV24-1; len: 15
CDR3nt: TGCGCCAGCAGCCACCCCTTCCCCAGGGTCAACTATGGCTACACCTTC; CDR3aa: CASSHPFPRVNYGYTF; d_gene: .; abundance: .; j_gene: TRBJ1-2; v_gene: TRBV4-3; len: 16
CDR3nt: TGTGCCAGCAGTCTAATACTCTCCAGGGATGAGCAGTTCTTC; CDR3aa: CASSLILSRDEQFF; d_gene: .; abundance: .; j_gene: TRBJ2-1; v_gene: TRBV28; len: 14
CDR3nt: TGTGCCAGCAGCCAAGAGGCAGTAAGCTCCTACGAGCAGTACTTC; CDR3aa: CASSQEAVSSYEQYF; d_gene: .; abundance: few; j_gene: TRBJ2-7; v_gene: TRBV4-2; len: 15
CDR3nt: TGCAGCGTTGACGAAGGGCGGGATGAGCAGTTCTTC; CDR3aa: CSVDEGRDEQFF; d_gene: .; abundance: few; j_gene: TRBJ2-1; v_gene: TRBV29-1; len: 12
CDR3nt: TGTGCCAGCAGCTTGTGGTCTAGCGGCCCCAATGAGCAGTTCTTC; CDR3aa: CASSLWSSGPNEQFF; d_gene: TRBD2; abundance: .; j_gene: TRBJ2-1; v_gene: TRBV11-1; len: 15
CDR3nt: TGTGCCAGCGGGGACAGCCCAATGAGGCAGTTCTTC; CDR3aa: CASGDSPMRQFF; d_gene: TRBD1; abundance: .; j_gene: TRBJ2-1; v_gene: TRBV12-3/TRBV12-4; len: 12
CDR3nt: TGCAGCGCCACTAGCGGGGGTGGGGAGCAGTACTTC; CDR3aa: CSATSGGGEQYF; d_gene: TRBD2; abundance: .; j_gene: TRBJ2-4; v_gene: TRBV20-1; len: 12
CDR3nt: TGCAGTGCCCCACGGACGACAGGGATCTATGGCTACACCTTC; CDR3aa: CSAPRTTGIYGYTF; d_gene: TRBD1; abundance: .; j_gene: TRBJ1-2; v_gene: TRBV20-1; len: 14
CDR3nt: TGTGCCAGCAGCCAGACGGGACAGAACTATGGCTACACCTTC; CDR3aa: CASSQTGQNYGYTF; d_gene: TRBD1; abundance: few; j_gene: TRBJ1-2; v_gene: TRBV3-1; len: 14
CDR3nt: TGTGCCAGCAGCTTACATCCGGAGAATAATGAAAAACTGTTTTTT; CDR3aa: CASSLHPENNEKLFF; d_gene: .; abundance: .; j_gene: TRBJ1-4; v_gene: TRBV7-2; len: 15
CDR3nt: TGCAGTAACTTACTCCAAGAGACCCAGTACTTC; CDR3aa: CSNLLQETQYF; d_gene: .; abundance: few; j_gene: TRBJ2-5; v_gene: TRBV20-1; len: 11
CDR3nt: TGCAGCGCCGGACAGGTGCTCATGAACACTGAAGCTTTCTTT; CDR3aa: CSAGQVLMNTEAFF; d_gene: TRBD1; abundance: .; j_gene: TRBJ1-1; v_gene: TRBV29-1; len: 14
CDR3nt: TGCGCCAGCAGCCAGGGAGGTCCCAATCAGCCCCAGCATTTT; CDR3aa: CASSQGGPNQPQHF; d_gene: .; abundance: .; j_gene: TRBJ1-5; v_gene: TRBV4-1; len: 14
CDR3nt: TGTGCCGGCAATACAGGGAATCAGCCCCAGCATTTT; CDR3aa: CAGNTGNQPQHF; d_gene: .; abundance: .; j_gene: TRBJ1-5; v_gene: TRBV6-1; len: 12
CDR3nt: TGCAGTGCTACTAGAGGGGGACAGGCAGGAGGCTACACCTTC; CDR3aa: CSATRGGQAGGYTF; d_gene: TRBD1; abundance: few; j_gene: TRBJ1-2; v_gene: TRBV20-1; len: 14
CDR3nt: TGCAGTGCTCCCCACTATCAGCTTAGGTCCTACAATGAGCAGTTCTTC; CDR3aa: CSAPHYQLRSYNEQFF; d_gene: .; abundance: .; j_gene: TRBJ2-1; v_gene: TRBV20-1; len: 16
CDR3nt: TGCAGCGCCGTCATAGGGGGGGCCTACGAGCAGTACTTC; CDR3aa: CSAVIGGAYEQYF; d_gene: .; abundance: .; j_gene: TRBJ2-7; v_gene: TRBV29-1; len: 13
CDR3nt: TGTGCCATCAGTGAGTCCGGTGTACCTAACAATGAGCAGTTCTTC; CDR3aa: CAISESGVPNNEQFF; d_gene: .; abundance: few; j_gene: TRBJ2-1; v_gene: TRBV10-3; len: 15
CDR3nt: TGCAGCGAGTTGGGAGACAGCACTGAAGCTTTCTTT; CDR3aa: CSELGDSTEAFF; d_gene: .; abundance: .; j_gene: TRBJ1-1; v_gene: TRBV29-1; len: 12
CDR3nt: TGTGCCAGCAGTTCGCATGATGGGACTGGTACAGATACGCAGTATTTT; CDR3aa: CASSSHDGTGTDTQYF; d_gene: .; abundance: .; j_gene: TRBJ2-3; v_gene: TRBV12-3/TRBV12-4; len: 16
CDR3nt: TGTGCCAGCAGCGTTAGCGGGGGTTGGGAGACCCAGTACTTC; CDR3aa: CASSVSGGWETQYF; d_gene: TRBD2; abundance: .; j_gene: TRBJ2-5; v_gene: TRBV7-2; len: 14
CDR3nt: TGTGCTAGTGGTTTGGGCCCGAGGGGGAACACTGAAGCTTTCTTT; CDR3aa: CASGLGPRGNTEAFF; d_gene: .; abundance: .; j_gene: TRBJ1-1; v_gene: TRBV12-5; len: 15
CDR3nt: TGTGCCAGCAGCGTAGAGAACGGGAGGGCAGTTAATGAAAAACTGTTTTTT; CDR3aa: CASSVENGRAVNEKLFF; d_gene: .; abundance: .; j_gene: TRBJ1-4; v_gene: TRBV9; len: 17
CDR3nt: TGTGCCAGCAGTTTCAAGCGGGGATATTACAATGAGCAGTTCTTC; CDR3aa: CASSFKRGYYNEQFF; d_gene: TRBD2; abundance: few; j_gene: TRBJ2-1; v_gene: TRBV12-3/TRBV12-4; len: 15
CDR3nt: TGCGCCAGCAGCTTGGGGGGGACTAGCGGGGATCAAGAGACCCAGTACTTC; CDR3aa: CASSLGGTSGDQETQYF; d_gene: TRBD2; abundance: .; j_gene: TRBJ2-5; v_gene: TRBV5-1; len: 17
CDR3nt: TGTGCCAGCAGCGCAGGACAGGGTGGTAACTATGGCTACACCTTC; CDR3aa: CASSAGQGGNYGYTF; d_gene: TRBD1; abundance: few; j_gene: TRBJ1-2; v_gene: TRBV9; len: 15
CDR3nt: TGTGCCAGCAGCCCCGGACAGGCTCTTAATCGGCCCCAGCATTTT; CDR3aa: CASSPGQALNRPQHF; d_gene: TRBD1; abundance: .; j_gene: TRBJ1-5; v_gene: TRBV6-1; len: 15
CDR3nt: TGCAGCGTTGAAGGGGCGGTTCACGACCCGACAGATACGCAGTATTTT; CDR3aa: CSVEGAVHDPTDTQYF; d_gene: .; abundance: .; j_gene: TRBJ2-3; v_gene: TRBV29-1; len: 16
CDR3nt: TGCGCCAGCTCCTACGGGGGGGGGCGTTGGGAAGAGACCCAGTACTTC; CDR3aa: CASSYGGGRWEETQYF; d_gene: TRBD2; abundance: .; j_gene: TRBJ2-5; v_gene: TRBV5-1; len: 16
CDR3nt: TGCGCCAGCAGCCAAAGTGGGGGGGCCCTCGAGCAGTACTTC; CDR3aa: CASSQSGGALEQYF; d_gene: .; abundance: .; j_gene: TRBJ2-7; v_gene: TRBV4-1; len: 14
CDR3nt: TGTGCCAGCAGCGTGGGAGACCCCAACCCCGGAGAGCTGTTTTTT; CDR3aa: CASSVGDPNPGELFF; d_gene: .; abundance: .; j_gene: TRBJ2-2; v_gene: TRBV13; len: 15